One and the same sample provided the 17 T cell receptor beta chains below, sequenced in a study of PD-L1 blockade in urothelial cancer. Some clones are missing from TCRdb's copy, which holds only in-frame ones; the method was immunoSEQ multiplex PCR. The sample includes some 90,000 clones, around 92% of them seen just once. Noted time point: pretreatment peripheral blood. Sequencing was performed on PBMCs, taken around atezolizumab (anti-PD-L1) treatment. These receptors were collected from a woman older than 75 with urothelial cancer.

The gene calls are TRBV28 and TRBJ2-2; D may be TRBD1 (6 bases). With 5 bases removed from V and 2 bases from J, the gap between germline ends came to 15 bases. Germline V CDR1 and CDR2: MDHEN, SYDVKM. CDR3 size: 16 residues. The CDR3 here is CASSLPGASNTGELFF. The CDR3 nucleotides are TGTGCCAGCAGTCTCCCAGGGGCCTCCAACACCGGGGAGCTGTTTTTT.

This clone was detected only once. This chain connects TRBV2 to TRBJ2-1; possibly TRBD1 for D (5 bases). Trimming left V 6 bases short and J 4 bases short, with 13 bases between. CDR1 is SNHLY, CDR2 FYNNEI, per germline. The CDR3 is 14 amino acids. Here the CDR3 reads CASSGKTAYNEQFF. DNA for the CDR3: TGTGCCAGCAGCGGTAAGACAGCTTACAATGAGCAGTTCTTC.

In regard to this clone: No DNA is shown, since the ends of the CDR3 on it are uncertain; the CDR3 is the one TCRdb lists. The chain carries TRBV7-9 and TRBJ2-2; the table names TRBD1, a call not compared with the DNA. The germline CDR1 and CDR2 sequences are SEHNR and FQNEAQ (reference sequence). The length of the CDR3 is 16 amino acids, counting both ends. This CDR3 reads CASSSFSGQGAGELFF.

The J gene is TRBJ2-7, the V gene TRBV5-1; 10 nucleotides match TRBD1. CDR1 is SGHRS and CDR2 is YFSETQ in the germline V gene. J was trimmed by 9 bases and V by 4 bases; bases with no gene match: 10. The CDR3 is 14 residues long. CDR3 in DNA: TGCGCCAGCAGCCGCCGGGACAGGGGCGACGGGCAGTACTTC. It codes for CASSRRDRGDGQYF.

V and J are TRBV28 and TRBJ1-5, with 11 bases fitting TRBD1. Germline-derived CDR1 and CDR2 are MDHEN and SYDVKM. Germline trimming cut 5 bases from V and 2 bases from J; bases unmatched to any gene: 8. This CDR3 comprises 17 residues. The CDR3 DNA reads TGTGCCAGCAGTCCCCCGGGACAGGGGGTCGGCAATCAGCCCCAGCATTTT. Translating it yields CASSPPGQGVGNQPQHF.

The gene calls are TRBV19 and TRBJ1-1; maybe TRBD1 (6 bases). V dropped 5 bases and J dropped 2 bases, with 15 bases sitting between them. Germline CDR1 is LNHDA and CDR2 is SQIVND (reference sequence). The CDR3 extends over 15 amino acids. The CDR3 loop is CASSPRGGPNTEAFF. The CDR3 DNA sequence: TGTGCCAGTAGTCCACGGGGGGGGCCAAACACTGAAGCTTTCTTT.

The DNA for the CDR3 is TGCGCCAGCAGCGGCGGGAACAGCGGGAATGAAAAACTGTTTTTT. This sequence encodes CASSGGNSGNEKLFF. The chain is built from TRBV5-1 and TRBJ1-4; D ambiguous. The CDR3 runs 15 residues. Germline CDR1 reads SGHRS; CDR2 reads YFSETQ. V lost 4 bases, J lost 5 bases, and 15 bases lay in between.

The chain carries TRBV7-9 and TRBJ2-5, with D perhaps TRBD2 (6 bases). This CDR3 comprises 12 residues. Germline V gives CDR1 SEHNR, CDR2 FQNEAQ (reference sequence). Trimming removed 8 bases at V and 3 bases at J, with 10 bases between. The CDR3, as DNA: TGTGCCAGCGGTGGAGGGGAAGAGACCCAGTACTTC. Protein: CASGGGEETQYF.

The chain joins TRBV18 to TRBJ2-3; D possibly corresponds to TRBD1 (6 bases). The CDR3 covers 14 residues. Per germline, CDR1 KGHSH and CDR2 LQKENI. Deletions cut 2 bases from V and 5 bases from J, with 11 bases between. The CDR3 DNA sequence: TGTGCCAGCTCACCATACCCAGGGGTAGATACGCAGTATTTT. Residues: CASSPYPGVDTQYF.

The chain carries TRBV18 and TRBJ1-2, with unresolved D. The CDR3 length is 16 residues. Germline V CDR1 and CDR2: KGHSH, LQKENI. Trimming cost V 0 bases and J 4 bases, with 15 bases left between them. Here the CDR3 reads CASSPPLGRLLYGYTF. CDR3 in DNA: TGTGCCAGCTCACCACCACTAGGGCGCCTCCTCTATGGCTACACCTTC.

V and J are TRBV28 and TRBJ1-1, with a tentative D call TRBD1 (5 bases). The CDR3 sequence is 16 residues long. The germline CDR1 and CDR2 sequences are MDHEN and SYDVKM. Trimming removed 4 bases at V and 0 bases at J, with 15 bases between. The CDR3 DNA reads TGTGCCAGCAGTTCCCTGATGGGGGGGGTGAACACTGAAGCTTTCTTT. Protein product: CASSSLMGGVNTEAFF.

This clone was found a few times. CDR3 nucleotide sequence: TGTGCCAGCAGCGACAGGGGCGGAGGTGGCTACACCTTC. Protein product: CASSDRGGGGYTF. V is TRBV6-1 and J is TRBJ1-2, with 8 nucleotides matching TRBD1. Trimming at V came to 6 bases and at J to 7 bases, leaving 7 bases not matched to a gene. Germline CDR1 is MNHNS and CDR2 is SASEGT. The CDR3 consists of 13 residues.

The CDR3 reads CASSHERSTDTQYF. CDR3 bases: TGCGCCAGCAGCCACGAGCGGTCCACAGATACGCAGTATTTT. V is TRBV5-1 and J is TRBJ2-3; D is perhaps TRBD2 (5 bases). Per germline, CDR1 SGHRS and CDR2 YFSETQ. V lost 4 bases, J lost 2 bases, and 11 bases lay in between. The CDR3 extends over 14 amino acids.

The chain has TRBV7-6 and TRBJ2-1; 11 bases fit TRBD1. In germline, CDR1 is SGHVS, CDR2 FNYEAQ. CDR3 length equals 15 residues. The trim removed 4 bases at V and 5 bases at J, leaving 4 bases unmatched. DNA of the CDR3: TGTGCCAGCAGCTCAGGACAGGGGGCTGACAATGAGCAGTTCTTC. Translating it yields CASSSGQGADNEQFF.

The J gene is TRBJ2-5, the V gene TRBV7-3; D gene ambiguous. Germline assignment: CDR1 SGHTA and CDR2 FQGTGA. The CDR3 has 13 amino acids. V lost 2 bases to trimming and J lost 4 bases, with 8 bases between them. CDR3 DNA: TGTGCCAGCAGCTTAGGTCTAGGAGAGACCCAGTACTTC. Translating it yields CASSLGLGETQYF.

The chain links TRBV7-7 to TRBJ2-1; 8 nucleotides match TRBD1. The CDR3 runs to 17 residues. Germline V gene sequence: CDR1 SSHAT, CDR2 FNYEAQ (reference sequence). The junction had 10 bases not matched to a gene; V was cut back by 1 base and J by 5 bases. CDR3 in amino acids: CASSLGWGQGAHNEQFF. The CDR3 DNA follows: TGTGCCAGCAGCTTAGGATGGGGGCAGGGGGCCCACAATGAGCAGTTCTTC. Complete variable domain (other parts from reference TRBV7-7 and TRBJ2-1): GAGVSQSPRYKVTKRGQDVTLRCDPISSHATLYWYQQALGQGPEFLTYFNYEAQPDKSGLPSDRFSAERPEGSISTLTIQRTEQRDSAMYRCASSLGWGQGAHNEQFFGPGTRLTVL.

This clone came up once. The V call is TRBV18, the J call TRBJ2-5; D is possibly TRBD1 (6 bases). The CDR3 is 15 amino acids. The V end was cut by 1 base, the J end by 1 base, with 10 bases between. In germline, CDR1 is KGHSH, CDR2 LQKENI. The CDR3 nucleotides read TGTGCCAGCTCACCACTCCGGGACACCCAAGAGACCCAGTACTTC. Translation: CASSPLRDTQETQYF.